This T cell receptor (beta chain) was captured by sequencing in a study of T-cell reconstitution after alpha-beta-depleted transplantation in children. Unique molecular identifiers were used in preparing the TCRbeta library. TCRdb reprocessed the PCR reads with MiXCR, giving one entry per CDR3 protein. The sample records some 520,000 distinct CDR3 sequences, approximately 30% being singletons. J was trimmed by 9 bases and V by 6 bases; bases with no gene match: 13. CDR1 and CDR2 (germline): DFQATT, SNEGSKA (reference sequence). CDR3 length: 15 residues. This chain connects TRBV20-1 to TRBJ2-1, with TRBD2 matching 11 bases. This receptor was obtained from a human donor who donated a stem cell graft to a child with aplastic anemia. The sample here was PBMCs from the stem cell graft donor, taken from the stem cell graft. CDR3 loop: CSAEAIAGGPGEQFF. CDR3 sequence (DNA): TGCAGTGCCGAGGCGATAGCGGGAGGGCCCGGTGAGCAGTTCTTC.